In its sample, the clone carrying this T cell receptor (beta chain) was seen a few times. What it binds is not known. The sample belongs to a study of T cell responses to AZD1222 COVID-19 vaccine. This CDR3 is built from 17 residues. Germline-derived CDR1 and CDR2 are LNHNV and YYDKDF (reference sequence). With 3 bases removed from V and 1 base from J, the gap between germline ends came to 16 bases. The table came from immunoSEQ multiplex PCR; TCRdb's copy has only in-frame clones and leaves some out. The sample consists of some 170,000 clones, approximately 94% of them appearing once. Study-wide results and caveats: Reportedly, close to half of spike-specific TCRs are directed against unmutated variant regions. Mostly white British, mostly female donors; authors suggested clonal diversity may be underestimated.

The rearrangement uses TRBV15 and TRBJ2-1; D is undetermined. Source: peripheral blood, taken on day 0 of AZD1222 vaccination. This TCR derives from an adult in good health. CDR3 bases: TGTGCCACCAGCAGGTCCCAGATGGATAGGTCCTACAATGAGCAGTTCTTC. Amino acids: CATSRSQMDRSYNEQFF.